The rows below give T cell receptor beta chains drawn from one sample of a study of shared T cell receptors in the human thymus. The method was immunoSEQ multiplex PCR; TCRdb's version includes in-frame clones alone and lacks a portion of them. The sample holds 500,000 to 750,000 clones, approximately 90% seen once. These sequences were also reported in another study, on human thymus T cells.

Source material: thymocytes. These receptors came from a boy less than two years old with a congenital heart defect. Each CDR3 is given with its conserved first and last residue.

cdr3_aa j_call v_call
CASSLSPDRNTGELFF TRBJ2-2 TRBV27
CASSVGVRLDGNNYGYTF TRBJ1-2 TRBV10-1
CASSLMLADYEQYF TRBJ2-7 TRBV7-8
CASSPQGTPNTEAFF TRBJ1-1 TRBV27
CASTEGDPPYEQYF TRBJ2-7 TRBV6-5
CTSSRMRTSGRNIQYF TRBJ2-4 TRBV1
CASSDSVRTSTNEQFF TRBJ2-1 TRBV6-4
CASSPGTGTDSYEQYF TRBJ2-7 TRBV28
CASSDKTTPSYEQYF TRBJ2-7 TRBV2
CASSHRVEQPQHF TRBJ1-5 TRBV19
CASSQGEVRLLHEQFF TRBJ2-1 TRBV4-1
CASSIGLFTDTQYF TRBJ2-3 TRBV9
CASSYSPLAGSYEQYF TRBJ2-7 TRBV6-6
CASSAQTGRAGYEQYF TRBJ2-7 TRBV13
CASSSPGRGQETQYF TRBJ2-5 TRBV7-2
CASSFNAAPEQYF TRBJ2-7 TRBV12-1
CASSHTGTSGIPGETQYF TRBJ2-5 TRBV4-3
CASSLGTSGDYEQYF TRBJ2-7 TRBV7-9
CASSPGLFYNEQFF TRBJ2-1 TRBV11-3
CASSELAGQWDEQYF TRBJ2-7 TRBV6-1
CASSIDEEVNTEAFF TRBJ1-1 TRBV19
CASSYPTSADNEQFF TRBJ2-1 TRBV5-4
CAISGEREGSGTDTQYF TRBJ2-3 TRBV10-3
CASSLGATRGNTEAFF TRBJ1-1 TRBV7-6
CAWSVWGAGDWNTEAFF TRBJ1-1 TRBV30
CASSQDREAGNTIYF TRBJ1-3 TRBV4-1
CASSPPSKAGETQYF TRBJ2-5 TRBV7-9
CASSLRLYSYEQYF TRBJ2-7 TRBV23-1
CATRSSGRPSYEQYF TRBJ2-7 TRBV15
CASSLGTDYEQYF TRBJ2-7 TRBV5-6
CASSRGTGSNSPLHF TRBJ1-6 TRBV4-3
CSVIRDRGQETQYF TRBJ2-5 TRBV29-1
CASIAVEASAEQYF TRBJ2-7 TRBV28
CASIAGGPHEQFF TRBJ2-1 TRBV28
CASSDSASGLAGDGSGELFF TRBJ2-2 TRBV6-4
CASSSDRGDGYTF TRBJ1-2 TRBV7-9
CAWSVIPLRGQETQYF TRBJ2-5 TRBV30
CASSVSGGPVQLGEDTEAFF TRBJ1-1 TRBV9
CASRAETGAYEQYF TRBJ2-7 TRBV6-1
CASSPREREGQYEQYF TRBJ2-7 TRBV18
CAWIPWGTTPSYNEQFF TRBJ2-1 TRBV30
CASSATGTGLQETQYF TRBJ2-5 TRBV4-2
CASSNPTSGRAADTQYF TRBJ2-3 TRBV5-8
CAISESSTGNSYEQYF TRBJ2-7 TRBV10-3
CASSSGTGGKWFF TRBJ2-1 TRBV9
CASSLTGIGVATNEKLFF TRBJ1-4 TRBV27
CASSLDSGRGTDTQYF TRBJ2-3 TRBV5-6
CASSVPPKIDSMSSYEQYF TRBJ2-7 TRBV6-1
CAWSVGRGTNTGELFF TRBJ2-2 TRBV30
CASTPRQGETGELFF TRBJ2-2 TRBV4-2
CASGPGLAGTDTQYF TRBJ2-3 TRBV12-5